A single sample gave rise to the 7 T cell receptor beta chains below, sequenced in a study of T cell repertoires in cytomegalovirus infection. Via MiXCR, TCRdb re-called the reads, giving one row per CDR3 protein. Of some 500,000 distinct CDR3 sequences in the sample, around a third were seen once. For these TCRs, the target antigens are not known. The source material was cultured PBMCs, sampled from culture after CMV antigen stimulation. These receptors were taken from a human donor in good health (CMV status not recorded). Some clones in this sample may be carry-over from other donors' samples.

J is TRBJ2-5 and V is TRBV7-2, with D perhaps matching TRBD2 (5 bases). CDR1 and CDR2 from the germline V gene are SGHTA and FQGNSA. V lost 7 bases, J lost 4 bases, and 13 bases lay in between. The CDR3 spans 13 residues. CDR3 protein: CASMRGSGETQYF. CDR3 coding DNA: TGTGCCAGCATGCGAGGGAGCGGAGAGACCCAGTACTTC.

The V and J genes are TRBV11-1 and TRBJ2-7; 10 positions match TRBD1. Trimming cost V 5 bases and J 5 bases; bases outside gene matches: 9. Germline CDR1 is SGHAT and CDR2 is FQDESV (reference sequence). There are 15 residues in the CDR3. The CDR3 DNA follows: TGTGCCAGCAGCCCAAGACAGGGGGCGGTGGACGAGCAGTACTTC. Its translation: CASSPRQGAVDEQYF.

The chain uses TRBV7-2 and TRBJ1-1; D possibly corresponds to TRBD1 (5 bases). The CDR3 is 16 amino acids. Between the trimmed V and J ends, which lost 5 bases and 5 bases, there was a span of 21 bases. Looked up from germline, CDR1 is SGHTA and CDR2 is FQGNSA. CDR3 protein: CASSQNPGPPRTEAFF. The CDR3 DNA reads TGTGCCAGCAGCCAAAACCCGGGACCCCCTAGAACTGAAGCTTTCTTT.

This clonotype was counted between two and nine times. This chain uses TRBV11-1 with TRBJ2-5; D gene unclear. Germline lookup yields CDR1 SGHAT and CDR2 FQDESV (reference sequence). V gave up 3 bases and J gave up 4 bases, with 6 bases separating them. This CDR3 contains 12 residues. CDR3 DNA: TGTGCCAGCAGCTTCGAGATAGAGACCCAGTACTTC. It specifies CASSFEIETQYF.

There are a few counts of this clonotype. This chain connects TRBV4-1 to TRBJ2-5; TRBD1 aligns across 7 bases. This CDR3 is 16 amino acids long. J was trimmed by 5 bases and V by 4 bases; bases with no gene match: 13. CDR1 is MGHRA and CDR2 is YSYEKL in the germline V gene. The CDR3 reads CASSLQETGPRETQYF. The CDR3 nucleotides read TGCGCCAGCAGCCTCCAAGAGACAGGGCCTCGGGAGACCCAGTACTTC.

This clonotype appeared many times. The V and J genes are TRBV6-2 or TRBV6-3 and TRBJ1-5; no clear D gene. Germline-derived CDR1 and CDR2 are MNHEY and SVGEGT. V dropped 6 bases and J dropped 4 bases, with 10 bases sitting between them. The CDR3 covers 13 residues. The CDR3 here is CASSPGENQPQHF. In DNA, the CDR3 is TGTGCCAGCAGCCCGGGCGAGAATCAGCCCCAGCATTTT.

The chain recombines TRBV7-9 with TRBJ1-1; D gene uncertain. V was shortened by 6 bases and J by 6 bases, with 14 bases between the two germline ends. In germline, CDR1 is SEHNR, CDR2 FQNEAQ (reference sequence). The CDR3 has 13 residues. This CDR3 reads CASSITPGAEAFF. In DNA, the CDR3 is TGTGCCAGCAGTATTACTCCGGGCGCTGAAGCTTTCTTT.